These 21 T cell receptor beta chains were all obtained from the same sample, sequenced in a study of blood T cell repertoires in COVID-19. This table comes from immunoSEQ multiplex PCR, and its TCRdb copy is limited to in-frame clones, with some not included. The sample yields over 120,000 clones, over 60% seen once. Sequenced material: peripheral blood. These receptors were obtained from a woman of 80 years or more with active or convalescent COVID-19.

V gene TRBV6-5 combines with J gene TRBJ1-2, with D unresolved. The germline gives CDR1 MNHEY, CDR2 SVGAGI. V was pared by 8 bases and J by 8 bases, with 21 bases between. This CDR3 comprises 14 residues. CDR3: CASASELGPQGYTF. DNA of the CDR3: TGTGCCAGCGCTTCGGAACTAGGACCTCAAGGCTACACCTTC.

Points on this clone: Because the CDR3 is missing its conserved closing phenylalanine or tryptophan, this is likely a read error. The limits of the CDR3 on the DNA are not certain, so only TCRdb's listed CDR3 is given. The chain carries TRBV29-1 and TRBJ1-1; TRBD1, as called in the table, went unchecked against the DNA. Per germline, CDR1 SQVTM and CDR2 ANQGSEA. The CDR3 is 11 residues long, counting both termini. CDR3 amino acids: CSVATGQGIGI.

This chain uses TRBV3-1 (or the pseudogene TRBV3-2) with TRBJ1-2; D perhaps matches TRBD1 (5 bases). Germline CDR1 and CDR2: LGHDT and YNNKEL (reference sequence). Trimming removed 2 bases from V and 7 bases from J, with 11 bases in between. The CDR3 is made up of 13 amino acids. CDR3 sequence (DNA): TGTGCCAGCAGCCAAACCCAGGGAGGTGGCTACACCTTC. This encodes CASSQTQGGGYTF.

J is TRBJ2-7 and V is TRBV19; 7 positions agree with TRBD1. There are 14 residues in the CDR3. CDR1 is LNHDA, CDR2 SQIVND, per germline (reference sequence). After removal of 1 base from V and 2 bases from J, the junction contained 2 bases not matched to a gene. The CDR3 loop is CASSIGGQPYEQYF. CDR3 nucleotide sequence: TGTGCCAGTAGTATAGGGGGACAGCCCTACGAGCAGTACTTC.

V is TRBV4-1 and J is TRBJ1-2, with D maybe TRBD1 (6 bases). CDR1 and CDR2 (germline): MGHRA, YSYEKL. The V and J ends lost 0 bases and 12 bases respectively, with 17 bases between them. The CDR3 runs 14 residues. DNA for the CDR3: TGCGCCAGCAGCCAAGAGCAGGGGACCTTCTACGACACCTTC. This gives the protein CASSQEQGTFYDTF.

The chain employs TRBV2 and TRBJ1-2, with D unresolved. The CDR3 has 12 residues. Germline lookup yields CDR1 SNHLY and CDR2 FYNNEI. V lost 3 bases to trimming and J lost 3 bases, with 5 bases between them. The CDR3 DNA reads TGTGCCAGCAGTGATCGGTACTATGGCTACACCTTC. Amino acids: CASSDRYYGYTF.

This sequence joins TRBV19 and TRBJ2-5, with D perhaps TRBD1 (5 bases). Germline values: CDR1 LNHDA, CDR2 SQIVND (reference sequence). The CDR3 covers 13 residues. With 3 bases removed from V and 5 bases from J, the gap between germline ends came to 10 bases. The CDR3: CASSIMKGETQYF. The CDR3 DNA reads as TGTGCCAGTAGTATCATGAAGGGGGAGACCCAGTACTTC. The variable domain in full, with the rest retrieved from reference TRBV19 and TRBJ2-5, is DGGITQSPKYLFRKEGQNVTLSCEQNLNHDAMYWYRQDPGQGLRLIYYSQIVNDFQKGDIAEGYSVSREKKESFPLTVTSAQKNPTAFYLCASSIMKGETQYFGPGTRLLVL.

This chain links TRBV5-5 with TRBJ1-2, with unresolved D. The germline V gene encodes CDR1 SGHKS and CDR2 YYEKEE (reference sequence). V was cut by 4 bases and J by 8 bases, with 18 bases left in between. CDR3 length: 14 amino acids. CDR3 loop: CASSSAHGVWGYTF. The CDR3, as DNA: TGTGCCAGCAGCAGCGCCCACGGGGTGTGGGGCTACACCTTC.

Many counts were recorded for this clone. The rearrangement links TRBV10-3 to TRBJ1-6; D is possibly TRBD1 (6 bases). The CDR3 is 15 amino acids. Germline lookup yields CDR1 ENHRY and CDR2 SYGVKD. The germline V and J ends were trimmed by 10 bases and 6 bases, with 19 bases remaining between them. The CDR3 nucleotides are TGTGCCACCATGGACAGCCTCCTCGGTAATTCACCCCTCCACTTT. It codes for CATMDSLLGNSPLHF.

The V gene is TRBV18, the J gene TRBJ1-5; D may be TRBD1 (6 bases). The CDR3 totals 15 residues. The germline V gene has CDR1 KGHSH and CDR2 LQKENI. The V end was cut by 2 bases, the J end by 8 bases, with 16 bases between. DNA for the CDR3: TGTGCCAGCTCACCAGTTGGGGGCACGAGGAAGCCCCAGCATTTT. Translating it yields CASSPVGGTRKPQHF. Full variable domain (outside the CDR3, taken from reference TRBV18 and TRBJ1-5): NAGVMQNPRHLVRRRGQEARLRCSPMKGHSHVYWYRQLPEEGLKFMVYLQKENIIDESGMPKERFSAEFPKEGPSILRIQQVVRGDSAAYFCASSPVGGTRKPQHFGDGTRLSIL.

This clone was recorded a few times. The genes are TRBV6-5 and TRBJ2-7; weak D call: TRBD1 (6 bases). The length of the CDR3 is 13 residues. Per the germline V gene, CDR1 is MNHEY and CDR2 is SVGAGI. Trimming removed 5 bases at V and 3 bases at J, with 11 bases between. CDR3 nucleotides: TGTGCCAGCAGTATAACAGGGATCTACGAGCAGTACTTC. It yields the protein CASSITGIYEQYF.

CDR3 sequence reads: CASSVPRTGDKHNEQFF. The CDR3 DNA sequence: TGTGCCAGCAGCGTCCCTAGGACAGGGGATAAGCACAATGAGCAGTTCTTC. The chain has TRBV9 and TRBJ2-1; TRBD1 aligns across 9 bases. Unmatched junction bases numbered 11, after V lost 2 bases and J lost 5 bases. Germline CDR1 SGDLS, CDR2 YYNGEE. The CDR3 is 17 amino acids.

The table lists this clone with a count of one. J is TRBJ1-5 and V is TRBV6-6; 9 positions match TRBD1. Germline lookup yields CDR1 MNHNY and CDR2 SVGAGI (reference sequence). Trimming at V came to 5 bases and at J to 0 bases, leaving 14 bases not matched to a gene. The CDR3 runs 19 residues. For the CDR3, the DNA is TGTGCCAGCAGTCTAAAACGGAAACAGGGGGCTTTTAGCAATCAGCCCCAGCATTTT. This translates into CASSLKRKQGAFSNQPQHF.

CDR3 residues: CASSVAHSSNTEAFF. The CDR3 DNA reads TGTGCCAGCAGCGTAGCACATTCCTCTAACACTGAAGCTTTCTTT. V and J are TRBV9 and TRBJ1-1; no firm D call. The CDR3 loop spans 15 amino acids. Trimming pared 0 bases from V and 2 bases from J, leaving 11 bases between. From germline, CDR1 is SGDLS and CDR2 YYNGEE.

The V call is TRBV21-1, the J call TRBJ2-7; no DNA check was done on the table's D call, TRBD1. TRBV21-1 represents a pseudogene. The CDR3 runs 16 residues. For the CDR3, the DNA is TGTGCCAGCAGCAAAGGGCGGACAGGCCTCTCCTACGAGCAGTACTTC. This gives the protein CASSKGRTGLSYEQYF.

This chain connects TRBV13 to TRBJ2-2, with 9 positions matching TRBD2. The length of the CDR3 is 17 residues. Germline V lookup: CDR1 PRHDT, CDR2 FYEKMQ (reference sequence). The V segment lost 2 bases and the J segment 6 bases; nucleotides outside the gene matches: 10. CDR3 nucleotide sequence: TGTGCCAGCAGCTTATCCATGGGGACTAGCCGGCCCGGGGAGCTGTTTTTT. Encoded protein: CASSLSMGTSRPGELFF.

The V gene is TRBV29-1, the J gene TRBJ1-1; 7 bases are a match to TRBD1. Trimming removed 6 bases from V and 11 bases from J; junction bases left unmatched: 9. Germline V CDR1 and CDR2: SQVTM, ANQGSEA. The CDR3 is 11 residues long. The CDR3 spells CSVASGTVAFF. The CDR3 bases are TGCAGCGTCGCATCCGGGACAGTGGCTTTCTTT.

V gene TRBV5-1 combines with J gene TRBJ1-4; 7 bases are a match to TRBD1. Germline V CDR1 and CDR2: SGHRS, YFSETQ. The CDR3 length is 14 residues. The ends lost 0 bases at V and 8 bases at J; junction bases unmatched: 4. The CDR3 loop is CASSLGDRAEKLFF. The DNA of the CDR3 is TGCGCCAGCAGCTTGGGAGACAGGGCCGAAAAACTGTTTTTT.

V gene TRBV18 combines with J gene TRBJ2-3; 8 bases are shared with TRBD1. CDR1 and CDR2 (germline): KGHSH, LQKENI. With V trimmed by 8 bases and J by 2 bases, 3 bases remained unmatched. This CDR3 spans 13 amino acids. The CDR3 DNA is TGTGCCAGCAGGACAGGGATCACAGATACGCAGTATTTT. Translating it yields CASRTGITDTQYF.

The chain couples TRBV7-8 to TRBJ2-5; D is unresolved. V was clipped by 1 base and J by 1 base, with 10 bases between them. Germline CDR1 reads SGHVS; CDR2 reads FQNEAQ. The CDR3 is made up of 15 amino acids. The CDR3 is CASSLEQLTQETQYF. The DNA for the CDR3 is TGTGCCAGCAGCTTAGAACAGCTTACCCAAGAGACCCAGTACTTC.

This chain links TRBV7-9 with TRBJ2-1, with 7 bases identical to TRBD1. The germline V gene encodes CDR1 SEHNR and CDR2 FQNEAQ (reference sequence). V lost 5 bases and J lost 4; bases outside the gene matches: 5. The CDR3 spans 14 residues. The CDR3 bases are TGTGCCAGCAGCCCCATGGGACAGTACAATGAGCAGTTCTTC. It yields the protein CASSPMGQYNEQFF.